A single sample gave rise to the 10 T cell receptor beta chains below, sequenced in a study of T cell responses to AZD1222 COVID-19 vaccine. TCRdb's table, derived via immunoSEQ multiplex PCR, lists solely in-frame clones and lacks some. The table records around 180,000 clones, about 87% of them present only once. The starting material was peripheral blood, obtained on day 0 of MenACWY control vaccination. The receptor set was obtained from an adult in good health.

This clone has a handful of counts. Distinct nucleotide sequences in the sample also encode this CDR3. The gene calls are TRBV9 and TRBJ2-5; D ambiguous. Trimming removed 0 bases at V and 1 base at J, with 7 bases between. The V gene's germline CDR1 is SGDLS and CDR2 YYNGEE. This CDR3 spans 14 amino acids. This chain's CDR3 is CASSVEAGQETQYF. In DNA, the CDR3 is TGTGCCAGCAGCGTAGAGGCAGGCCAAGAGACCCAGTACTTC. Together with reference TRBV9 and TRBJ2-5, the CDR3 gives the full variable domain: DSGVTQTPKHLITATGQRVTLRCSPRSGDLSVYWYQQSLDQGLQFLIQYYNGEERAKGNILERFSAQQFPDLHSELNLSSLELGDSALYFCASSVEAGQETQYFGPGTRLLVL.

The chain employs TRBV7-9 and TRBJ2-1; 7 bases line up with TRBD1. Germline trimming cut 5 bases from V and 0 bases from J; bases unmatched to any gene: 4. The CDR3 is 15 residues long. Germline V CDR1 and CDR2: SEHNR, FQNEAQ (reference sequence). This CDR3 reads CASSHRDSSYNEQFF. The CDR3 DNA sequence: TGTGCCAGCAGCCATCGGGACAGCTCCTACAATGAGCAGTTCTTC.

In its sample, this clone was seen a few times. The rearrangement joins TRBV9 to TRBJ1-6, with no clear D. This CDR3 comprises 16 residues. Trimming stripped 0 bases from V and 13 bases from J, with 20 bases between. Germline lookup yields CDR1 SGDLS and CDR2 YYNGEE. CDR3 amino acids: CASSVEPGRTIHPLHF. DNA for the CDR3: TGTGCCAGCAGCGTAGAGCCAGGCAGGACCATTCACCCCCTCCACTTT.

The V and J genes are TRBV9 and TRBJ2-2, with 16 bases that match TRBD2. Germline V gene lookup returns CDR1 SGDLS and CDR2 YYNGEE. This CDR3 comprises 18 residues. Trimming at V came to 4 bases and at J to 6 bases, leaving 9 bases not matched to a gene. The CDR3 sequence is CASSFGTSGRASAGELFF. The DNA of the CDR3 is TGTGCCAGCAGCTTTGGGACTAGCGGGAGGGCCAGCGCCGGGGAGCTGTTTTTT.

This rearrangement joins TRBV3-1 (or the pseudogene TRBV3-2) to TRBJ1-1; D gene ambiguous. V was trimmed by 3 bases and J by 1 base, leaving 15 bases between them. CDR3 length: 16 amino acids. Per the germline V gene, CDR1 is LGHDT and CDR2 is YNNKEL (reference sequence). The chain's CDR3 is CASSQITGTPNTEAFF. CDR3 nucleotide sequence: TGTGCCAGCAGCCAGATTACGGGAACCCCGAACACTGAAGCTTTCTTT.

The chain carries TRBV7-2 and TRBJ1-5; D unresolved. The CDR3 length is 15 residues. The V end lost 5 bases, the J end lost 0 bases, and 11 bases lay between the germline ends. Per the germline V gene, CDR1 is SGHTA and CDR2 is FQGNSA. The CDR3 region is CASSPQEYSNQPQHF. The CDR3, as DNA: TGTGCCAGCAGCCCGCAGGAGTATAGCAATCAGCCCCAGCATTTT.

The rearrangement links TRBV6-5 to TRBJ2-5; tentatively, D is TRBD2 (6 bases). CDR1 MNHEY and CDR2 SVGAGI come from the germline V gene. The CDR3 runs 13 residues. Deletions cut 7 bases from V and 5 bases from J, with 14 bases between. CDR3: CASTGGGPETQYF. The CDR3, as DNA: TGTGCCAGCACCGGGGGTGGGCCCGAGACCCAGTACTTC.

CDR3 region: CASSVGDSGYEQYF. The CDR3 DNA is TGTGCCAGCAGCGTAGGGGACAGTGGGTACGAGCAGTACTTC. The chain carries TRBV9 and TRBJ2-7; 7 bases align to TRBD1. CDR1 is SGDLS and CDR2 is YYNGEE in the germline V gene. The junction had 4 bases not matched to a gene; V was cut back by 0 bases and J by 4 bases. CDR3 length equals 14 residues.

The chain joins TRBV10-3 to TRBJ2-7; the match to TRBD1 covers 10 bases. V lost 11 bases, J lost 0 bases, and 7 bases stayed unmatched. The CDR3 consists of 14 residues. CDR1 and CDR2 from the germline V gene are ENHRY and SYGVKD. CDR3 DNA: TGTGCCGCCCGGGGACAGGGGAACTCCTACGAGCAGTACTTC. Residues: CAARGQGNSYEQYF.

The chain carries TRBV4-3 and TRBJ1-2, with a possible D match to TRBD1 (6 bases). The ends were cut back, 2 bases at V and 5 bases at J, with 15 bases in the middle. Per the germline V gene, CDR1 is LGHNA and CDR2 is YSLEER. The CDR3 runs to 15 residues. The CDR3 loop reads CASSQSGVYEYGYTF. The CDR3 DNA reads TGCGCCAGCAGCCAATCAGGGGTATATGAGTATGGCTACACCTTC.